What follows is one T cell receptor beta chain and its context. Per germline, CDR1 DFQATT and CDR2 SNEGSKA (reference sequence). The CDR3 consists of 15 residues. The trim removed 3 bases at V and 3 bases at J, leaving 7 bases unmatched. This sample stems from a study of T cells in Graves' hyperthyroidism and ophthalmopathy. The investigators amplified TCR beta CDR3 regions from RNA transcripts. The TCR CDR3 was amplified in a first-round RT-PCR using the HTBI primer set. TCRdb redid the calling of the multiplex PCR reads with MiXCR, one entry per CDR3 protein. The sample yields 490,000 or so distinct CDR3 sequences, less than 20% seen once.

The receptor's source is a man aged 35 to 55 with Graves' ophthalmopathy. The sequenced sample was blood. The J gene is TRBJ2-2, the V gene TRBV20-1; the match to TRBD2 covers 7 bases. The CDR3 region has the DNA TGCAGTGCTAGGGGGGGGACTCCTTACACCGGGGAGCTGTTTTTT. The encoded protein is CSARGGTPYTGELFF.